This T cell receptor beta chain was profiled in a study of blood T cells in healthy people across ages. Primed by a sample-barcoded 5' primer and a J-beta primer mix, a second PCR proceeded for 7 to 11 cycles. TCRdb called the 5' RACE reads again in MiXCR, with one record for every CDR3 protein. The sample includes 1.5 million to 2 million distinct CDR3 sequences, approximately 28% of them seen just once. There are a few counts of this clonotype. The antigen is not known. Study-level points and caveats: Per million T cells, the diversity of TCR beta decreased roughly linearly as age advanced. Shifts in expanded clonotypes may have been confounded by donor CMV status, which was unknown. Naive T cell percentage showed a strong correlation with the diversity of TCR beta.

Trimming stripped 6 bases from V and 0 bases from J, with 18 bases between. Per germline, CDR1 DFQATT and CDR2 SNEGSKA (reference sequence). The CDR3 is 15 residues long. Sequencing used blood. The sequence came from a woman aged 25 to 39 in good health. The chain recombines TRBV20-1 with TRBJ2-7; D is ambiguous. CDR3 sequence: CSATSGRRSSYEQYF. The DNA for the CDR3 is TGCAGTGCGACATCAGGCCGTAGGTCCTCCTACGAGCAGTACTTC.